This T cell receptor (beta chain) is from a study of blood T cell repertoires in COVID-19. Across the whole study: T cells, B-cell-depleted T cells, or PBMCs supplied cDNA or gDNA.

In the original processing: Amplified reference gene primers provided the basis for estimating nucleated cell counts. TCRdb's copy holds only in-frame clones and misses some; the assay was immunoSEQ multiplex PCR. V, J and clone size are taken as reported in that table, and D and trimming were inferred from the DNA itself. This sample yields tens of thousands of clones, of which approximately 84% are seen a single time; just under 6% belongs to the top ten. Sample: peripheral blood. This clonotype was obtained from a man between 60 and 75 years old with active or convalescent COVID-19.

The CDR3 coding sequence is TGTGCCAGTAGTCGGGACTCCCAGGGAGAGCAGTACTTC. This translates into CASSRDSQGEQYF. The chain links TRBV19 to TRBJ2-7; weak D call: TRBD2 (6 bases). Deletions cut 5 bases from V and 7 bases from J, with 15 bases between. The CDR3 spans 13 residues. Germline CDR1 reads LNHDA; CDR2 reads SQIVND (reference sequence).